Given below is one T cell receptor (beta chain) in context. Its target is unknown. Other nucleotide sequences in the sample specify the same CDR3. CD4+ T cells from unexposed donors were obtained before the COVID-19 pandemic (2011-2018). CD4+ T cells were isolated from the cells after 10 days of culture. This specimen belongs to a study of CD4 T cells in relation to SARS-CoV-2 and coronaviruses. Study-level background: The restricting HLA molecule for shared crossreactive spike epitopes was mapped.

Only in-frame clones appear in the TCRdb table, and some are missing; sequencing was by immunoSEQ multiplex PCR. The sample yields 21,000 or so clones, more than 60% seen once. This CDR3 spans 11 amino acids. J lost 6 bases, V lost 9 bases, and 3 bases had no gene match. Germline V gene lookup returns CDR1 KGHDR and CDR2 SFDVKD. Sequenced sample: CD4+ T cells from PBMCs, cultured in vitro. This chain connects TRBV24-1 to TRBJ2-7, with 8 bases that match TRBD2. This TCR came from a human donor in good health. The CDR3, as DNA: TGTGCCACCGGACTAGCTGGCGAGCAGTACTTC. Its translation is CATGLAGEQYF.